One sample yielded the 2 T cell receptor beta chains listed below, sequenced in a study of T cell repertoires in cytomegalovirus infection. TCRdb re-derived calls from the reads in MiXCR, one entry per CDR3 protein. The repertoire has approximately 910,000 distinct CDR3 sequences, 25% to 40% of them found once; the top ten carry roughly an eighth. No antigen has been identified for these receptors. This specimen was cultured CD8+ T cells from PBMCs, taken from culture after CMV antigen stimulation. The receptors come from a human donor in good health (CMV status not recorded). Some clones in this sample may be carry-over from other donors' samples.

This chain links TRBV27 with TRBJ2-1, with 7 bases lining up with TRBD2. Germline V gene sequence: CDR1 MNHEY, CDR2 SMNVEV (reference sequence). V was clipped by 4 bases and J by 0 bases; unmatched bases: 3. CDR3 length: 15 residues. DNA for the CDR3: TGTGCCAGCAGTTCTAGCGGTACCTCCTACAATGAGCAGTTCTTC. Translation: CASSSSGTSYNEQFF.

This clonotype was seen more than once but under ten times. The chain couples TRBV2 to TRBJ2-3, with 7 positions matching TRBD2. CDR1 is SNHLY, CDR2 FYNNEI, per germline. V trimming: 4 bases; J trimming: 0 bases; junction bases outside the gene matches: 4. This CDR3 has 15 residues. CDR3 in DNA: TGTGCCAGCAGTGTTAGCGGGCTAAGCACAGATACGCAGTATTTT. Protein: CASSVSGLSTDTQYF.